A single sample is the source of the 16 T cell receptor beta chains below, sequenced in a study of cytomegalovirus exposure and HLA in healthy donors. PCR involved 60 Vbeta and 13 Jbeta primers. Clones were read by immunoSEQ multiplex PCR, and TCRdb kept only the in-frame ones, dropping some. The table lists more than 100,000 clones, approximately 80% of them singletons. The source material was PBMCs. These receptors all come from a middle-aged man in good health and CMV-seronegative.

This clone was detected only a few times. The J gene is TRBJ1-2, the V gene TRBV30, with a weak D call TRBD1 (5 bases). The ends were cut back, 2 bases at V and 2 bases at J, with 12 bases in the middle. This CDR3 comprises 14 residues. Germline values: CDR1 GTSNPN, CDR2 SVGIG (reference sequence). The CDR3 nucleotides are TGTGCCTGGAGTTTCCAGGGATCAAACTATGGCTACACCTTC. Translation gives CAWSFQGSNYGYTF.

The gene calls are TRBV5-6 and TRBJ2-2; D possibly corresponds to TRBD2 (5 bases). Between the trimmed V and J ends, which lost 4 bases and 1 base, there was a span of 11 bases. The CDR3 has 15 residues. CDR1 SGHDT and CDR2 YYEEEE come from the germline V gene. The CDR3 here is CASSEQTKNTGELFF. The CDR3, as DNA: TGTGCCAGCAGCGAACAGACTAAGAACACCGGGGAGCTGTTTTTT. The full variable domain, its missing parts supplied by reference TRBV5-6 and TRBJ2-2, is DAGVTQSPTHLIKTRGQQVTLRCSPKSGHDTVSWYQQALGQGPQFIFQYYEEEERQRGNFPDRFSGHQFPNYSSELNVNALLLGDSALYLCASSEQTKNTGELFFGEGSRLTVL.

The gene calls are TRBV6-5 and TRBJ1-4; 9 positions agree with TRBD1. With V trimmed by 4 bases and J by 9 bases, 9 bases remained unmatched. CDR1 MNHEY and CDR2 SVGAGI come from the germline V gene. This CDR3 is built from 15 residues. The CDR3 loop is CASSSTQGAMKKLFF. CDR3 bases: TGTGCCAGCAGTTCTACACAGGGGGCTATGAAAAAACTGTTTTTT.

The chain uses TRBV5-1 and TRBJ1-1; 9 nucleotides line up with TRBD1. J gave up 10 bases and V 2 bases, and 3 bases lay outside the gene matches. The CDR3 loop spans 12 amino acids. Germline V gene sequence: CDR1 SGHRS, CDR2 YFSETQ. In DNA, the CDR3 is TGCGCCAGCAGCTTAGGACAGGGGACAGCTTTCTTT. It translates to CASSLGQGTAFF.

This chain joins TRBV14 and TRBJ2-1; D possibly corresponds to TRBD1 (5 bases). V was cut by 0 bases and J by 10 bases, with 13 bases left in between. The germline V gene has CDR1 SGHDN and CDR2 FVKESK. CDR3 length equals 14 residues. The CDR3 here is CASSQDYVRTEQFF. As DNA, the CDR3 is TGTGCCAGCAGCCAAGATTATGTTCGGACAGAGCAGTTCTTC.

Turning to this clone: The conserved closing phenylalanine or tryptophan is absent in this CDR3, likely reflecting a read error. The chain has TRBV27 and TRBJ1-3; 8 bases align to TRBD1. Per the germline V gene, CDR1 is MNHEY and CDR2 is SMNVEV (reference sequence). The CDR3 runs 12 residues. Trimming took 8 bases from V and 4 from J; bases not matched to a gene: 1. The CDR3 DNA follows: TGTGCCAGCCACAGGGGGGGAAACACCATATATGTT. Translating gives CASHRGGNTIYV.

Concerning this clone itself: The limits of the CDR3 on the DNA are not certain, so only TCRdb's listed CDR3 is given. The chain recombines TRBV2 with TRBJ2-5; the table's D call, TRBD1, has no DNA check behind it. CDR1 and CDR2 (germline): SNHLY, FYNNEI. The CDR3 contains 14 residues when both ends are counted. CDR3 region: CASSSGQGEETQYF.

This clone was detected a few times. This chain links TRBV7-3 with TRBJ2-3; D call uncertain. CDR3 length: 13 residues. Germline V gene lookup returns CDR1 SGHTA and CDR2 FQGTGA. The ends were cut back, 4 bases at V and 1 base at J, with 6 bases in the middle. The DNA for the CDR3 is TGTGCCAGCAGCTCCGAGGGCACAGATACGCAGTATTTT. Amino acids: CASSSEGTDTQYF.

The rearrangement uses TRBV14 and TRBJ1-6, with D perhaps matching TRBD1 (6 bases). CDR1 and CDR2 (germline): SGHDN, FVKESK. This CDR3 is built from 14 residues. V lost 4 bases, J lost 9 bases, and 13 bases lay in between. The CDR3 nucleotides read TGTGCCAGCAGCCTACAGGGCAGGGGTTCACCCCTCCACTTT. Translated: CASSLQGRGSPLHF.

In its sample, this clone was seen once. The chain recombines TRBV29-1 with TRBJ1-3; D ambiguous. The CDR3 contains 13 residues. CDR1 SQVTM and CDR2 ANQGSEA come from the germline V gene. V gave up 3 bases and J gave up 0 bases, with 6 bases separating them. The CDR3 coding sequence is TGCAGCGTTGAGAAGCTCTCTGGAAACACCATATATTTT. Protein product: CSVEKLSGNTIYF.

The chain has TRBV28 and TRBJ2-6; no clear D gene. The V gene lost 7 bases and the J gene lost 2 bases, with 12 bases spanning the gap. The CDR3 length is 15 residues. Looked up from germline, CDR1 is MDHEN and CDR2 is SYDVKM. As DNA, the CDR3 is TGTGCCAGCACCCCCCGCGGAGCTGGGGCCAACGTCCTGACTTTC. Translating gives CASTPRGAGANVLTF. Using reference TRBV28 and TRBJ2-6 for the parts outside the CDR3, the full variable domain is DVKVTQSSRYLVKRTGEKVFLECVQDMDHENMFWYRQDPGLGLRLIYFSYDVKMKEKGDIPEGYSVSREKKERFSLILESASTNQTSMYLCASTPRGAGANVLTFGAGSRLTVL.

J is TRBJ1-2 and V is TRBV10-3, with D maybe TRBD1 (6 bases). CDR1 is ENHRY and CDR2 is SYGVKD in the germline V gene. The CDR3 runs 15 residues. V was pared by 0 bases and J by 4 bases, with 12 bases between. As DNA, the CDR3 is TGTGCCATCAGTGAGTCGGACAGTGGGGCCTATGGCTACACCTTC. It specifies CAISESDSGAYGYTF.

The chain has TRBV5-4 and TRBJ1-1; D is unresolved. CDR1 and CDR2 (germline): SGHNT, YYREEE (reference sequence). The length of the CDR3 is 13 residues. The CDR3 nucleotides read TGTGTTCGCTTGTTTACGGGGAGTATTGAAGCTTTCTTT. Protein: CVRLFTGSIEAFF.

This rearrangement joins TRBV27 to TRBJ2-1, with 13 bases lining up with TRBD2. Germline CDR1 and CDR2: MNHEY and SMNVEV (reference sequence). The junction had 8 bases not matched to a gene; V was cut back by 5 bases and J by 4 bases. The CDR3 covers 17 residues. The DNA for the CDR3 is TGTGCCAGCAGTCCGGGACTAGCGGGGCGTTTATACAATGAGCAGTTCTTC. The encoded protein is CASSPGLAGRLYNEQFF.

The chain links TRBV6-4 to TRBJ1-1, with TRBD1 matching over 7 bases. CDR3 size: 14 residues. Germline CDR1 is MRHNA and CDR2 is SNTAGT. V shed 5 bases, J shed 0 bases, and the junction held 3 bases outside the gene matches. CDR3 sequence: CASSPGQMNTEAFF. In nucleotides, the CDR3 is TGTGCCAGCAGTCCGGGACAGATGAACACTGAAGCTTTCTTT.

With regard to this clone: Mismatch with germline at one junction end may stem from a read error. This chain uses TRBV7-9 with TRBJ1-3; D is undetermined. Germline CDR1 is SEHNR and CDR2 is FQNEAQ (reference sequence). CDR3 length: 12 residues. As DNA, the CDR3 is TGTTCCAGCAGCTTCTCCGGAAACACCATATATTTT. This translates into CSSSFSGNTIYF.